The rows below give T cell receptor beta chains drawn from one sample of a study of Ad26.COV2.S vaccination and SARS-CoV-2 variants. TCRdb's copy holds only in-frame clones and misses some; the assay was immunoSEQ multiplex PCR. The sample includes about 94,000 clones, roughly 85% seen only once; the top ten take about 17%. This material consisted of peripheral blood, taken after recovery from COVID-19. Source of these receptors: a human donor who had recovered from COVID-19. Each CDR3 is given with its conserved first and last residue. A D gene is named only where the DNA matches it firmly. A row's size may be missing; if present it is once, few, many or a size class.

CDR3aa: CASSRPGTEAFF
CDR3nt: TGTGCCAGCAGTCGGCCCGGCACTGAAGCTTTCTTT
d_gene: -
v_gene: TRBV12-3/TRBV12-4
j_gene: TRBJ1-1
abundance: -

CDR3aa: CASSQGVGGGTDTQYF
CDR3nt: TGTGCCAGCAGCCAAGGAGTCGGCGGAGGCACAGATACGCAGTATTTT
d_gene: -
v_gene: TRBV3-1/TRBV3-2
j_gene: TRBJ2-3
abundance: -

CDR3aa: CSVESPRGRANVLTF
CDR3nt: TGCAGCGTTGAGAGTCCCAGGGGACGGGCCAACGTCCTGACTTTC
d_gene: -
v_gene: TRBV29-1
j_gene: TRBJ2-6
abundance: -

CDR3aa: CASSRDAAYNEQFF
CDR3nt: TGTGCCAGTAGCAGGGACGCCGCCTACAATGAGCAGTTCTTC
d_gene: -
v_gene: TRBV19
j_gene: TRBJ2-1
abundance: -

CDR3aa: CASSVTGTGTYEQYF
CDR3nt: TGTGCCAGCAGCGTCACCGGGACAGGGACCTACGAGCAGTACTTC
d_gene: TRBD1
v_gene: TRBV5-4
j_gene: TRBJ2-7
abundance: -

CDR3aa: CASSLGGDEQFF
CDR3nt: TGTGCCAGCAGCTTAGGAGGGGATGAGCAGTTCTTC
d_gene: -
v_gene: TRBV7-3
j_gene: TRBJ2-1
abundance: once

CDR3aa: CASNRGVDFQPQHF
CDR3nt: TGTGCCAGTAATCGTGGGGTTGATTTTCAGCCCCAGCATTTT
d_gene: -
v_gene: TRBV19
j_gene: TRBJ1-5
abundance: -

CDR3aa: CASSKGGQRETQYF
CDR3nt: TGTGCCAGCAGCAAGGGGGGCCAAAGGGAGACCCAGTACTTC
d_gene: -
v_gene: TRBV9
j_gene: TRBJ2-5
abundance: -

CDR3aa: CASSIMGQGSYEQYF
CDR3nt: TGTGCCAGCAGCATTATGGGACAGGGGAGCTACGAGCAGTACTTC
d_gene: TRBD1
v_gene: TRBV11-3
j_gene: TRBJ2-7
abundance: few

CDR3aa: CASSQRDQANYGYTF
CDR3nt: TGTGCCAGCAGCCAAAGGGACCAAGCTAACTATGGCTACACCTTC
d_gene: -
v_gene: TRBV4-2
j_gene: TRBJ1-2
abundance: few

CDR3aa: CASSVDRYSEAFF
CDR3nt: TGTGCCAGCAGCGTGGACAGGTATTCTGAAGCTTTCTTT
d_gene: TRBD1
v_gene: TRBV3-1/TRBV3-2
j_gene: TRBJ1-1
abundance: -

CDR3aa: CASSQVRDRVVADTQYF
CDR3nt: TGCGCCAGCAGCCAAGTTCGGGACAGGGTCGTGGCAGATACGCAGTATTTT
d_gene: TRBD1
v_gene: TRBV4-3
j_gene: TRBJ2-3
abundance: -

CDR3aa: CASSSGLAVTDTQYF
CDR3nt: TGTGCCAGCAGCTCGGGACTAGCGGTCACAGATACGCAGTATTTT
d_gene: TRBD2
v_gene: TRBV5-4
j_gene: TRBJ2-3
abundance: -

CDR3aa: CASSRTGTGQNTGELFF
CDR3nt: TGTGCCAGCAGTCGCACCGGGACAGGGCAAAACACCGGGGAGCTGTTTTTT
d_gene: TRBD1
v_gene: TRBV6-4
j_gene: TRBJ2-2
abundance: few

CDR3aa: CASSLTPEGYTF
CDR3nt: TGTGCCAGCAGCTTAACCCCAGAAGGCTACACCTTC
d_gene: -
v_gene: TRBV7-9
j_gene: TRBJ1-2
abundance: -

CDR3aa: CASAPSTSGSDEQYF
CDR3nt: TGTGCCAGTGCTCCATCGACTAGCGGGAGCGACGAGCAGTACTTC
d_gene: TRBD2
v_gene: TRBV19
j_gene: TRBJ2-7
abundance: -

CDR3aa: CASSYFWTGTGNEQYF
CDR3nt: TGTGCCAGCAGTTACTTCTGGACCGGGACAGGGAACGAGCAGTACTTC
d_gene: TRBD1
v_gene: TRBV6-6
j_gene: TRBJ2-7
abundance: -

CDR3aa: CASSARRGHPYEQYF
CDR3nt: TGTGCCAGCAGCGCCCGCCGAGGGCACCCCTACGAGCAGTACTTC
d_gene: -
v_gene: TRBV7-8
j_gene: TRBJ2-7
abundance: -

CDR3aa: CASSLYIGGGFYNSPLHF
CDR3nt: TGTGCCAGCAGTTTATATATTGGGGGGGGGTTCTATAATTCACCCCTCCACTTT
d_gene: -
v_gene: TRBV28
j_gene: TRBJ1-6
abundance: few

CDR3aa: CASSLPPRGSYNSPLHF
CDR3nt: TGTGCCAGCAGCTTACCACCCCGGGGCAGCTATAATTCACCCCTCCACTTT
d_gene: -
v_gene: TRBV11-2
j_gene: TRBJ1-6
abundance: -

CDR3aa: CASSFPSSPQHF
CDR3nt: TGTGCCAGTAGTTTCCCCTCTTCGCCCCAGCATTTT
d_gene: -
v_gene: TRBV19
j_gene: TRBJ1-5
abundance: -

CDR3aa: CASSIAGGYSGANVLTF
CDR3nt: TGTGCCAGTAGTATTGCCGGCGGATACTCTGGGGCCAACGTCCTGACTTTC
d_gene: -
v_gene: TRBV19
j_gene: TRBJ2-6
abundance: -

CDR3aa: CASSLPSGNTGELFF
CDR3nt: TGTGCCAGCAGCTTACCTAGCGGGAACACCGGGGAGCTGTTTTTT
d_gene: TRBD2
v_gene: TRBV7-2
j_gene: TRBJ2-2
abundance: -

CDR3aa: CASSAPTSGGYEQYF
CDR3nt: TGTGCCAGCAGCGCGCCGACTAGCGGGGGTTACGAGCAGTACTTC
d_gene: TRBD2
v_gene: TRBV9
j_gene: TRBJ2-7
abundance: -

CDR3aa: CASNQRSGYEQFF
CDR3nt: TGTGCCAGCAACCAGAGGTCGGGTTATGAGCAGTTCTTC
d_gene: -
v_gene: TRBV27
j_gene: TRBJ2-1
abundance: -

CDR3aa: CASGYRGTGRYEQYF
CDR3nt: TGTGCTAGTGGCTATCGCGGGACAGGTAGATACGAGCAGTACTTC
d_gene: TRBD1
v_gene: TRBV12-5
j_gene: TRBJ2-7
abundance: -

CDR3aa: CASSLGNGLAQHF
CDR3nt: TGTGCCAGCAGCTTGGGGAACGGGTTAGCCCAGCATTTT
d_gene: -
v_gene: TRBV11-3
j_gene: TRBJ1-5
abundance: once

CDR3aa: CASSAYAGGRYEQYF
CDR3nt: TGTGCCAGCAGCGCCTACGCGGGGGGTAGATACGAGCAGTACTTC
d_gene: TRBD2
v_gene: TRBV5-4
j_gene: TRBJ2-7
abundance: -

CDR3aa: CAISESPGPNYGYTF
CDR3nt: TGTGCCATCAGTGAGTCACCAGGTCCTAACTATGGCTACACCTTC
d_gene: -
v_gene: TRBV10-3
j_gene: TRBJ1-2
abundance: -

CDR3aa: CASRAPNTGELFF
CDR3nt: TGTGCCAGCAGGGCCCCGAACACCGGGGAGCTGTTTTTT
d_gene: -
v_gene: TRBV6-4
j_gene: TRBJ2-2
abundance: -

CDR3aa: CASSSRPPTGELFF
CDR3nt: TGTGCCAGCAGTTCCCGACCCCCCACCGGGGAGCTGTTTTTT
d_gene: -
v_gene: TRBV6-6
j_gene: TRBJ2-2
abundance: -

CDR3aa: CASTTMGPYF
CDR3nt: TGTGCCAGCACTACCATGGGACCGTACTTC
d_gene: -
v_gene: TRBV27
j_gene: TRBJ2-7
abundance: -

CDR3aa: CASSTTGGTEAFF
CDR3nt: TGTGCCAGCAGTACAACAGGGGGCACTGAAGCTTTCTTT
d_gene: TRBD1
v_gene: TRBV6-5
j_gene: TRBJ1-1
abundance: -

CDR3aa: CASTIPGQGTNEKLFF
CDR3nt: TGTGCCAGCACCATTCCGGGACAGGGAACTAATGAAAAACTGTTTTTT
d_gene: TRBD1
v_gene: TRBV28
j_gene: TRBJ1-4
abundance: -

CDR3aa: CASSGTGSYNEQFF
CDR3nt: TGTGCCAGCAGTGGGACAGGTTCCTACAATGAGCAGTTCTTC
d_gene: TRBD1
v_gene: TRBV25-1
j_gene: TRBJ2-1
abundance: -

CDR3aa: CASSQAGRGGELFF
CDR3nt: TGTGCCAGCAGCCAAGCGGGGAGGGGCGGGGAGCTGTTTTTT
d_gene: TRBD2
v_gene: TRBV7-3
j_gene: TRBJ2-2
abundance: -

CDR3aa: CASTPTGGEQYF
CDR3nt: TGCGCCAGCACTCCGACAGGGGGGGAGCAGTACTTC
d_gene: TRBD1
v_gene: TRBV4-1
j_gene: TRBJ2-7
abundance: once

CDR3aa: CASSLFETAGYNEQFF
CDR3nt: TGTGCCAGCAGCTTATTCGAGACAGCAGGCTACAATGAGCAGTTCTTC
d_gene: -
v_gene: TRBV7-9
j_gene: TRBJ2-1
abundance: -

CDR3aa: CASSASSGANVLTF
CDR3nt: TGTGCCAGCAGCGCAAGCTCTGGGGCCAACGTCCTGACTTTC
d_gene: -
v_gene: TRBV9
j_gene: TRBJ2-6
abundance: -

CDR3aa: CASTFISIDGRYGYTF
CDR3nt: TGTGCCAGCACCTTTATCTCGATAGACGGACGCTATGGCTACACCTTC
d_gene: -
v_gene: TRBV7-2
j_gene: TRBJ1-2
abundance: -

CDR3aa: CSVAGETQYF
CDR3nt: TGCAGCGTTGCTGGGGAGACCCAGTACTTC
d_gene: -
v_gene: TRBV29-1
j_gene: TRBJ2-5
abundance: -

CDR3aa: CASSLSPGLAGDGGTDTQYF
CDR3nt: TGTGCCAGCAGTCTCTCTCCGGGACTAGCGGGAGATGGGGGAACAGATACGCAGTATTTT
d_gene: TRBD2
v_gene: TRBV27
j_gene: TRBJ2-3
abundance: -

CDR3aa: CASSRQDNYGYTF
CDR3nt: TGTGCCAGCTCACGACAGGATAACTATGGCTACACCTTC
d_gene: -
v_gene: TRBV18
j_gene: TRBJ1-2
abundance: -

CDR3aa: CASSLPLDRGNQPQHF
CDR3nt: TGCGCCAGCAGCTTGCCCCTAGACAGGGGAAATCAGCCCCAGCATTTT
d_gene: TRBD1
v_gene: TRBV5-1
j_gene: TRBJ1-5
abundance: -

CDR3aa: CAISESTRGGGLNEKLFF
CDR3nt: TGTGCCATCAGTGAGTCGACCCGGGGTGGGGGACTCAATGAAAAACTGTTTTTT
d_gene: -
v_gene: TRBV10-3
j_gene: TRBJ1-4
abundance: -

CDR3aa: CASSDGTHNEQFF
CDR3nt: TGTGCCAGCAGCGATGGGACCCACAATGAGCAGTTCTTC
d_gene: -
v_gene: TRBV9
j_gene: TRBJ2-1
abundance: -

CDR3aa: CASSPGSWDTQYF
CDR3nt: TGTGCCAGTAGTCCCGGGAGCTGGGATACGCAGTATTTT
d_gene: -
v_gene: TRBV19
j_gene: TRBJ2-3
abundance: -

CDR3aa: CASSQERSSGGAYEQYF
CDR3nt: TGCGCCAGCAGCCAAGAACGGTCTAGCGGGGGAGCCTACGAGCAGTACTTC
d_gene: TRBD2
v_gene: TRBV4-3
j_gene: TRBJ2-7
abundance: -

CDR3aa: CASSPSWAGESEQFF
CDR3nt: TGTGCCAGCAGTCCCTCTTGGGCGGGAGAATCTGAGCAGTTCTTC
d_gene: TRBD2
v_gene: TRBV27
j_gene: TRBJ2-1
abundance: once

CDR3aa: CASSSGTSGRGYEQFF
CDR3nt: TGTGCCAGCAGCTCTGGGACTAGCGGGAGAGGTTATGAGCAGTTCTTC
d_gene: TRBD2
v_gene: TRBV7-8
j_gene: TRBJ2-1
abundance: -

CDR3aa: CASTPDHNEQFF
CDR3nt: TGTGCCAGCACCCCGGACCACAATGAGCAGTTCTTC
d_gene: -
v_gene: TRBV7-2
j_gene: TRBJ2-1
abundance: -

CDR3aa: CASSHVSEQFF
CDR3nt: TGTGCCAGCAGCCATGTAAGTGAGCAGTTCTTC
d_gene: -
v_gene: TRBV14
j_gene: TRBJ2-1
abundance: -

CDR3aa: CASSSGPGLAAYEQYF
CDR3nt: TGTGCCAGCAGCTCGGGTCCGGGACTAGCGGCCTACGAGCAGTACTTC
d_gene: TRBD2
v_gene: TRBV7-2
j_gene: TRBJ2-7
abundance: -

CDR3aa: CASSFRQAKSSYEQYF
CDR3nt: TGTGCCAGCAGCTTTCGACAGGCGAAGAGCTCCTACGAGCAGTACTTC
d_gene: -
v_gene: TRBV5-6
j_gene: TRBJ2-7
abundance: -

CDR3aa: CASRDLAGLSYNEQFF
CDR3nt: TGTGCCAGTAGGGATCTAGCGGGCCTGTCCTACAATGAGCAGTTCTTC
d_gene: TRBD2
v_gene: TRBV19
j_gene: TRBJ2-1
abundance: -

CDR3aa: CASSRGAGEGNNYGYTF
CDR3nt: TGCGCCAGCAGCAGGGGGGCAGGGGAGGGAAACAACTATGGCTACACCTTC
d_gene: -
v_gene: TRBV4-3
j_gene: TRBJ1-2
abundance: -